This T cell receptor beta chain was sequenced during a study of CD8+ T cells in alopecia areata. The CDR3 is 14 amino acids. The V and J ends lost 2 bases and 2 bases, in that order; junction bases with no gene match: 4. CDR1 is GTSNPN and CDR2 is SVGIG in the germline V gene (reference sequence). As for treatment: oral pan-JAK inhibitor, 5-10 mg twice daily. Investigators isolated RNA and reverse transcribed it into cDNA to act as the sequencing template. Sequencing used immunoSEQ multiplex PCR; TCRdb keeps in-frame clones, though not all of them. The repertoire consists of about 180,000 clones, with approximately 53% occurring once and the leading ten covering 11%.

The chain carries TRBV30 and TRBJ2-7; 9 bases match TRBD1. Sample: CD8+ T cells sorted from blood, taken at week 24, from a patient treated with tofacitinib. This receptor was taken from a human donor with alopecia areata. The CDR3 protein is CAWSLGQGTYEQYF. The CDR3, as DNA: TGTGCCTGGAGTCTGGGACAGGGAACCTACGAGCAGTACTTC. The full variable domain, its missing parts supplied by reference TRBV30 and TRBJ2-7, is SQTIHQWPATLVQPVGSPLSLECTVEGTSNPNLYWYRQAAGRGLQLLFYSVGIGQISSEVPQNLSASRPQDRQFILSSKKLLLSDSGFYLCAWSLGQGTYEQYFGPGTRLTVT.